Each of the 10 T cell receptor beta chains below was sequenced from the same sample in a study of graft-versus-host responses after intestinal transplantation. Their target antigens are unknown. Only in-frame clones appear in the TCRdb table, and some are missing; sequencing was by immunoSEQ multiplex PCR. The sample lists tens of thousands of clones; roughly 90% were seen once. The sequenced sample was unstimulated CD4+ T cells sorted from spleen or lymph node cells, obtained before intestinal transplant. Source of these receptors: a human donor who received an intestinal transplant.

The chain couples TRBV7-9 to TRBJ2-2; 9 bases map to TRBD2. This CDR3 contains 16 residues. Per germline, CDR1 SEHNR and CDR2 FQNEAQ (reference sequence). V dropped 3 bases and J dropped 4; count of bases not matched to a gene: 6. Written as DNA, the CDR3 is TGTGCCAGCAGCTTTCCCCAGCGGGGGGTCACCGGGGAGCTGTTTTTT. It encodes CASSFPQRGVTGELFF.

The chain couples TRBV11-3 to TRBJ1-1; D is ambiguous. The V gene lost 2 bases and the J gene lost 5 bases, with 9 bases spanning the gap. From germline, CDR1 is SGHNT and CDR2 YENEEA. This CDR3 has 13 residues. The CDR3 DNA reads as TGTGCCAGCAGCTTAATACGCGGAACTGAAGCTTTCTTT. Protein product: CASSLIRGTEAFF.

This clone was detected only a few times. The chain employs TRBV29-1 and TRBJ1-1, with unresolved D. The CDR3 is made up of 14 amino acids. Trimming removed 4 bases at V and 4 bases at J, with 16 bases between. CDR1 SQVTM and CDR2 ANQGSEA come from the germline V gene. CDR3 protein: CSVVGSMRITEAFF. CDR3 bases: TGCAGCGTTGTTGGATCAATGAGGATCACTGAAGCTTTCTTT.

The chain joins TRBV6-5 to TRBJ2-6; possibly TRBD1 for D (5 bases). V lost 4 bases and J lost 0, with 10 bases in between. The CDR3 extends over 16 amino acids. Germline CDR1 is MNHEY and CDR2 is SVGAGI. This CDR3 is CASSFGHTSGANVLTF. The DNA of the CDR3 is TGTGCCAGCAGTTTCGGACACACCTCTGGGGCCAACGTCCTGACTTTC.

This chain connects TRBV7-8 to TRBJ1-3; D call uncertain. In germline, CDR1 is SGHVS, CDR2 FQNEAQ. The V end was cut by 1 base, the J end by 10 bases, with 14 bases between. The CDR3 is made up of 14 amino acids. CDR3 amino acids: CASSLGSALGTIYF. In nucleotides, the CDR3 is TGTGCCAGCAGCTTAGGATCGGCCCTAGGTACCATATATTTT.

The chain has TRBV6-4 and TRBJ2-1; 11 bases map to TRBD2. The J segment lost 7 bases and the V segment lost 6 bases, leaving 20 bases of the junction unmatched. The CDR3 is 19 residues long. Germline loops: CDR1 MRHNA, CDR2 SNTAGT. The DNA for the CDR3 is TGTGCCAGCAGCGCCTCGGGGACTAGCGGTCCCCCTGGGTGGAATGAGCAGTTCTTC. Translating gives CASSASGTSGPPGWNEQFF.

V and J are TRBV7-3 and TRBJ2-1; the D gene is possibly TRBD2 (5 bases). The ends were cut back, 1 base at V and 9 bases at J, with 10 bases in the middle. There are 13 residues in the CDR3. Germline assignment: CDR1 SGHTA and CDR2 FQGTGA. The CDR3 region is CASSLRGSGEQFF. The CDR3 DNA follows: TGTGCCAGCAGCTTAAGAGGGTCAGGTGAGCAGTTCTTC.

The chain has TRBV4-1 and TRBJ1-2, with D maybe TRBD1 (5 bases). This CDR3 is built from 15 residues. The V end lost 1 base, the J end lost 4 bases, and 13 bases lay between the germline ends. Per germline, CDR1 MGHRA and CDR2 YSYEKL. The CDR3 coding sequence is TGCGCCAGCAGCCAAGGGATAGACAGACCCTATGGCTACACCTTC. Translated: CASSQGIDRPYGYTF.

V is TRBV2 and J is TRBJ1-4, with D tentatively TRBD1 (5 bases). This CDR3 is built from 12 residues. Germline V gene sequence: CDR1 SNHLY, CDR2 FYNNEI. V lost 6 bases and J lost 7, with 9 bases in between. For the CDR3, the DNA is TGTGCCAGCAGCGACAGAAGTGAAAAACTGTTTTTT. Translated: CASSDRSEKLFF.

The V and J genes are TRBV6-1 and TRBJ1-6; 9 nucleotides match TRBD1. From germline, CDR1 is MNHNS and CDR2 SASEGT. Losses at the gene ends were 2 bases for V and 9 bases for J; bases not matched to a gene: 14. This CDR3 has 18 residues. The CDR3 nucleotides are TGTGCCAGCAGTGAAATTTGGGGACAGGGCCGGGCGTCTTCACCCCTCCACTTT. Its translation: CASSEIWGQGRASSPLHF.